Here is one T cell receptor (beta chain) with its context. Trimming stripped 4 bases from V and 4 bases from J, with 21 bases between. This CDR3 comprises 17 residues. Germline V lookup: CDR1 SGHKS, CDR2 YYEKEE (reference sequence). This entry is derived from a study of blood T cell repertoires in COVID-19. In the study overall: Sites in the United States, Italy and Spain provided acute and convalescent COVID-19 samples.

The Seattle patients joined while their infection was active and were tracked longitudinally afterward. In the authors' methods: From reference gene primer amplification, estimates of nucleated cell counts were derived. Method: immunoSEQ multiplex PCR; TCRdb's copy keeps in-frame clones and lacks some. V, J and clone size are taken as reported in that table, and D and trimming were inferred from the DNA itself. Among fewer than 30,000 clones listed, 75% to 90% were seen once. The sample taken for sequencing was peripheral blood. The sequence was obtained from a woman of 80 years or more with COVID-19, enrolled during active disease. This chain uses TRBV5-5 with TRBJ1-5, with D perhaps matching TRBD1 (6 bases). CDR3 nucleotides: TGTGCCAGCAGCGAGCAGGTCCCAGGGGCCGATAATCAGCCCCAGCATTTT. It translates to CASSEQVPGADNQPQHF.